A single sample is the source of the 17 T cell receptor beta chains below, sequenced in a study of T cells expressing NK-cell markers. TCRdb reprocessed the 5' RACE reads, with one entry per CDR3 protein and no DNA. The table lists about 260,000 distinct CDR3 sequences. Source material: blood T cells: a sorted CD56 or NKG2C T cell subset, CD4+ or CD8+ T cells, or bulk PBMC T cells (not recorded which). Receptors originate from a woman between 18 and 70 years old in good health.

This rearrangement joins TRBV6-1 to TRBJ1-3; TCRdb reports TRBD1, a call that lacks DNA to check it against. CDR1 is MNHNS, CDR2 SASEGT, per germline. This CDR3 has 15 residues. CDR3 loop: CASSDSLIPGNTIYF.

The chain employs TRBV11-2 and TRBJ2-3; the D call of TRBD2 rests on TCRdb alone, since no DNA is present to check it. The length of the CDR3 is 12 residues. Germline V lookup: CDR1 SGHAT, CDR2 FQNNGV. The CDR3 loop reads CASSQAARVQYF.

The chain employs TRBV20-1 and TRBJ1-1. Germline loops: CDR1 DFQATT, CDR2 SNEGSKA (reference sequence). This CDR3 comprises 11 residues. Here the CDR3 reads CSVWENTEAFF.

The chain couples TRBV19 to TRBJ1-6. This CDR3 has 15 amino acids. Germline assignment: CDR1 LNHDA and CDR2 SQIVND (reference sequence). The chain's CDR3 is CASSTPSGNNSPLHF.

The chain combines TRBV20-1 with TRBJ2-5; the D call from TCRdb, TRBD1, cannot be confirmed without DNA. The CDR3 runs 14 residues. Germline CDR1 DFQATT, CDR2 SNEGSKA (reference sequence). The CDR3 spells CSATPGTEAETQYF.

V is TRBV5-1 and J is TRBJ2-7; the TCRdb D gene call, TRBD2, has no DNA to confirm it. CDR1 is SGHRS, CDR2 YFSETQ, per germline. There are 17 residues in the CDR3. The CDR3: CASSFGLAGAAVYEQYF.

CDR3 in amino acids: CSGGGAQETQYF. The genes are TRBV29-1 and TRBJ2-5; TCRdb calls TRBD1, which cannot be checked without DNA. The CDR3 has 12 amino acids. Germline CDR1 is SQVTM and CDR2 is ANQGSEA. Combining the CDR3 with reference TRBV29-1 and TRBJ2-5 gives the whole variable domain SAVISQKPSRDICQRGTSLTIQCQVDSQVTMMFWYRQQPGQSLTLIATANQGSEATYESGFVIDKFPISRPNLTFSTLTVSNMSPEDSSIYLCSGGGAQETQYFGPGTRLLVL.

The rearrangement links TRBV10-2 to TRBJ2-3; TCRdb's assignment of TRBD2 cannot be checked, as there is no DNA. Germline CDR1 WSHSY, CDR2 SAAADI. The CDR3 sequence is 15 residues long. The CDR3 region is CASSLLAGPTDTQYF.

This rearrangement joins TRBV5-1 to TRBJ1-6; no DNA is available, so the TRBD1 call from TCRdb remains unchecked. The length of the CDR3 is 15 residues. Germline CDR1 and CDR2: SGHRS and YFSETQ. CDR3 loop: CASSLGTPHNSPLHF. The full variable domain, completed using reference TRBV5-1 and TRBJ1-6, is KAGVTQTPRYLIKTRGQQVTLSCSPISGHRSVSWYQQTPGQGLQFLFEYFSETQRNKGNFPGRFSGRQFSNSRSEMNVSTLELGDSALYLCASSLGTPHNSPLHFGNGTRLTVT.

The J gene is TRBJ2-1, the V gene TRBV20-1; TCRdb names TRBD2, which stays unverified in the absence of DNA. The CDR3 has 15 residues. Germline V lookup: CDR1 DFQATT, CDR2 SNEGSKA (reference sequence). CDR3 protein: CSARGGTSAHNEQFF.

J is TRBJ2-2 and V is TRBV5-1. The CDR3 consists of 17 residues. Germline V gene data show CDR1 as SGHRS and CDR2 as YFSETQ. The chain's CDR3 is CASSSHRTGVNTGELFF. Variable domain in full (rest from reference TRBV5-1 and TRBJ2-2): KAGVTQTPRYLIKTRGQQVTLSCSPISGHRSVSWYQQTPGQGLQFLFEYFSETQRNKGNFPGRFSGRQFSNSRSEMNVSTLELGDSALYLCASSSHRTGVNTGELFFGEGSRLTVL.

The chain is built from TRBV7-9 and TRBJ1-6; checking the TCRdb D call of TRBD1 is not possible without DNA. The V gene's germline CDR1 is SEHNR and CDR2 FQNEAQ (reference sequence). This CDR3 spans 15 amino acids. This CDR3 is CASRVGTGIGSPLHF.

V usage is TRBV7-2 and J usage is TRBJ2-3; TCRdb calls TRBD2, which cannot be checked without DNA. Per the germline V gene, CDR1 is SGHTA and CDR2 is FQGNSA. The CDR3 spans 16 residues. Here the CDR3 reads CASSLRRGGSTDTQYF. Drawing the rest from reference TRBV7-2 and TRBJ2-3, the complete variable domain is GAGVSQSPSNKVTEKGKDVELRCDPISGHTALYWYRQSLGQGLEFLIYFQGNSAPDKSGLPSDRFSAERTGGSVSTLTIQRTQQEDSAVYLCASSLRRGGSTDTQYFGPGTRLTVL.

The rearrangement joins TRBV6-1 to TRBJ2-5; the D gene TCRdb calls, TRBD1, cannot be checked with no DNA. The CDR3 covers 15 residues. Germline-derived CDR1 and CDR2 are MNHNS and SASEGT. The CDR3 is CASSQRQGRKETQYF.

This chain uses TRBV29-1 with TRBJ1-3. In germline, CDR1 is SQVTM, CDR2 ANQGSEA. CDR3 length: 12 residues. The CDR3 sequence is CSGRSSGNTIYF.

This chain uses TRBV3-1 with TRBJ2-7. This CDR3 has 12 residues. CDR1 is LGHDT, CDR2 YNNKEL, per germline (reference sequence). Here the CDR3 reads CASSQEGFEQYF.

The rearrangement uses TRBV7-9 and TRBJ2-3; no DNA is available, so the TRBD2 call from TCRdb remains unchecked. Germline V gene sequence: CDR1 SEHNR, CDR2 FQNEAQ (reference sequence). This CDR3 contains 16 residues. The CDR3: CASSFFRAGSTDTQYF.